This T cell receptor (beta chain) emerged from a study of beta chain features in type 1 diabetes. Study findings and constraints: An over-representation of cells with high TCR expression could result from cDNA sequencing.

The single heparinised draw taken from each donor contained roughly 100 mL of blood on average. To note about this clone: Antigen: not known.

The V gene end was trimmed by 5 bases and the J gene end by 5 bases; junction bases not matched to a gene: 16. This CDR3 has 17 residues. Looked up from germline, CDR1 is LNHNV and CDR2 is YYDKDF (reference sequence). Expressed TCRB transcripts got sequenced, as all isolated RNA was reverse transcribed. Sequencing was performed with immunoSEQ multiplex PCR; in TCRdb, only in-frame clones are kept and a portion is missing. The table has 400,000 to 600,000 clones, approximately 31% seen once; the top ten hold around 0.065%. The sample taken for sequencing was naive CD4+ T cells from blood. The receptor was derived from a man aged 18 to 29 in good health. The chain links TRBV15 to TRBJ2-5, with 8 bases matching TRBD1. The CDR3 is CATSPVGDRRISETQYF. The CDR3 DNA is TGTGCCACCAGCCCCGTAGGGGACAGGCGTATTTCGGAGACCCAGTACTTC. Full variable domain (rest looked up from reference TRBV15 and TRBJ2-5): DAMVIQNPRYQVTQFGKPVTLSCSQTLNHNVMYWYQQKSSQAPKLLFHYYDKDFNNEADTPDNFQSRRPNTSFCFLDIRSPGLGDTAMYLCATSPVGDRRISETQYFGPGTRLLVL.